What follows are 22 T cell receptor beta chains derived from one specimen sequenced in a study of OX40 agonist ivuxolimab in advanced cancers. TCRdb's table, derived via immunoSEQ multiplex PCR, lists solely in-frame clones and lacks some. The data hold 65,000 to 95,000 clones, with about four fifths observed a single time. Sequenced here: CD4+ or CD8+ T cells sorted from blood, sampled in a trial of the OX40 agonist ivuxolimab. The origin of the receptors is an adult with an advanced solid tumor such as melanoma, head and neck, liver or kidney cancer.

This clone occurred a few times. The chain couples TRBV7-9 to TRBJ1-2, with D possibly being TRBD1 (6 bases). V was shortened by 10 bases and J by 7 bases, with 19 bases between the two germline ends. The germline gives CDR1 SEHNR, CDR2 FQNEAQ (reference sequence). The CDR3 length is 13 residues. This CDR3 reads CATQGQRRRGYTF. CDR3 coding DNA: TGTGCCACCCAAGGACAGAGAAGACGTGGCTACACCTTC.

V and J are TRBV7-2 and TRBJ2-7; D is uncertain. The CDR3 covers 12 residues. Trimming stripped 1 base from V and 3 bases from J, with 4 bases between. Germline assignment: CDR1 SGHTA and CDR2 FQGNSA. The CDR3 coding sequence is TGTGCCAGCAGCTTAGGCTTCTACGAGCAGTACTTC. This translates into CASSLGFYEQYF.

The V call is TRBV5-4, the J call TRBJ2-5, with 7 bases that match TRBD1. The CDR3 covers 15 residues. V trimming: 4 bases; J trimming: 5 bases; junction bases outside the gene matches: 11. Germline-derived CDR1 and CDR2 are SGHNT and YYREEE (reference sequence). CDR3 in amino acids: CASSLRTGVRETQYF. The CDR3 DNA reads TGTGCCAGCAGCCTACGAACAGGGGTCAGGGAGACCCAGTACTTC.

This clone came up a few times. V is TRBV18 and J is TRBJ1-1, with TRBD1 matching over 7 bases. The J segment lost 4 bases and the V segment lost 4 bases, leaving 18 bases of the junction unmatched. Germline assignment: CDR1 KGHSH and CDR2 LQKENI. The CDR3 has 18 residues. The CDR3 DNA reads as TGTGCCAGCTCACGAAACGCCGGGACAGTTGCTAAGGGCACTGAAGCTTTCTTT. Protein sequence: CASSRNAGTVAKGTEAFF. Together with reference TRBV18 and TRBJ1-1, the CDR3 gives the full variable domain: NAGVMQNPRHLVRRRGQEARLRCSPMKGHSHVYWYRQLPEEGLKFMVYLQKENIIDESGMPKERFSAEFPKEGPSILRIQQVVRGDSAAYFCASSRNAGTVAKGTEAFFGQGTRLTVV.

The chain joins TRBV5-6 to TRBJ2-7; D gene unclear. This CDR3 comprises 13 residues. The V end was cut by 1 base, the J end by 1 base, with 6 bases between. The germline CDR1 and CDR2 sequences are SGHDT and YYEEEE. CDR3: CASSLYGSYEQYF. CDR3 in DNA: TGTGCCAGCAGCTTGTACGGATCCTACGAGCAGTACTTC.

CDR3 in DNA: TGTGCCAGCAGCCAAGGGACGGTACGCCAAGAGACCCAGTACTTC. Translated, it gives CASSQGTVRQETQYF. The rearrangement links TRBV14 to TRBJ2-5, with no clear D. Germline lookup yields CDR1 SGHDN and CDR2 FVKESK. The V end was cut by 1 base, the J end by 1 base, with 10 bases between. The length of the CDR3 is 15 residues. The complete variable domain, with remaining parts taken from reference TRBV14 and TRBJ2-5, reads EAGVTQFPSHSVIEKGQTVTLRCDPISGHDNLYWYRRVMGKEIKFLLHFVKESKQDESGMPNNRFLAERTGGTYSTLKVQPAELEDSGVYFCASSQGTVRQETQYFGPGTRLLVL.

This clone appeared a few times. The V and J genes are TRBV5-5 and TRBJ2-7, with 14 bases fitting TRBD2. V lost 3 bases to trimming and J lost 7 bases; unmatched junction nucleotides: 3. The CDR3 totals 14 residues. Germline-derived CDR1 and CDR2 are SGHKS and YYEKEE (reference sequence). The CDR3 sequence: CASSSGLAGEEQYF. CDR3 coding DNA: TGTGCCAGCAGCTCGGGACTAGCGGGGGAGGAGCAGTACTTC.

This chain connects TRBV4-1 to TRBJ1-5; D possibly corresponds to TRBD1 (6 bases). In germline, CDR1 is MGHRA, CDR2 YSYEKL. The CDR3 totals 18 residues. Deletions cut 1 base from V and 0 bases from J, with 16 bases between. The CDR3 DNA reads TGCGCCAGCAGCCAAGGGGGGGCGTCGGTCGTTAGCAATCAGCCCCAGCATTTT. As protein: CASSQGGASVVSNQPQHF.

This rearrangement joins TRBV2 to TRBJ2-2; TRBD2 aligns across 8 bases. The V and J ends lost 7 bases and 1 base, in that order; junction bases with no gene match: 2. Germline loops: CDR1 SNHLY, CDR2 FYNNEI. The CDR3 is 14 residues long. This CDR3 is CASKLAGNTGELFF. The CDR3 DNA sequence: TGTGCCAGCAAGCTAGCGGGGAACACCGGGGAGCTGTTTTTT.

This clone was recorded once. The chain has TRBV25-1 and TRBJ1-2, with 9 positions matching TRBD1. The CDR3 consists of 14 residues. Unmatched junction bases numbered 10, after V lost 7 bases and J lost 7 bases. Germline lookup yields CDR1 MGHDK and CDR2 SYGVNS. The DNA of the CDR3 is TGTGCCAGCACCCCGGGACAGGGATTAGGTGGCTACACCTTC. Its translation is CASTPGQGLGGYTF.

The chain has TRBV6-5 and TRBJ2-7; 8 bases map to TRBD1. CDR3 length: 14 amino acids. Unmatched junction bases numbered 4, after V lost 6 bases and J lost 0 bases. Germline V gene data show CDR1 as MNHEY and CDR2 as SVGAGI. CDR3 sequence: CASRRGQGSYEQYF. The CDR3 region has the DNA TGTGCCAGCAGGCGCGGACAGGGCTCCTACGAGCAGTACTTC.

The CDR3 nucleotides are TGCGCCAGCAGCTCCACTGGACCTGAGATGGCTTTCTTT. It specifies CASSSTGPEMAFF. This chain connects TRBV5-1 to TRBJ1-1, with D hard to call. CDR1 is SGHRS and CDR2 is YFSETQ in the germline V gene. Trimming stripped 3 bases from V and 11 bases from J, with 17 bases between. This CDR3 is 13 amino acids long. The whole variable domain, filled in from reference TRBV5-1 and TRBJ1-1, reads KAGVTQTPRYLIKTRGQQVTLSCSPISGHRSVSWYQQTPGQGLQFLFEYFSETQRNKGNFPGRFSGRQFSNSRSEMNVSTLELGDSALYLCASSSTGPEMAFFGQGTRLTVV.

The CDR3 spells CASSMGTDNEQFF. DNA for the CDR3: TGTGCCAGTAGTATGGGGACAGACAATGAGCAGTTCTTC. The chain is built from TRBV19 and TRBJ2-1; 7 bases fit TRBD1. Per the germline V gene, CDR1 is LNHDA and CDR2 is SQIVND (reference sequence). The ends lost 3 bases at V and 5 bases at J; junction bases unmatched: 1. The CDR3 covers 13 residues.

V gene TRBV7-9 combines with J gene TRBJ1-1, with a weak D call TRBD1 (6 bases). CDR1 is SEHNR, CDR2 FQNEAQ, per germline (reference sequence). The CDR3 consists of 14 residues. Trimming pared 1 base from V and 1 base from J, leaving 7 bases between. CDR3 coding DNA: TGTGCCAGCAGCTTAGGGACAGAGAACACTGAAGCTTTCTTT. Its translation is CASSLGTENTEAFF.

The V gene is TRBV6-5, the J gene TRBJ1-2; D unresolved. The V gene's germline CDR1 is MNHEY and CDR2 SVGAGI. V shed 6 bases and J shed 2 bases, with 7 bases lying between them. The CDR3 runs 12 residues. CDR3 protein: CASSPDNYGYTF. The CDR3 DNA reads TGTGCCAGCAGCCCCGACAACTATGGCTACACCTTC.

The gene calls are TRBV6-6 and TRBJ1-1, with D possibly TRBD1 on 6 matching bases. V was shortened by 1 base and J by 0 bases, with 9 bases between the two germline ends. This CDR3 region has 15 residues. In germline, CDR1 is MNHNY, CDR2 SVGAGI (reference sequence). The CDR3 is CASSYYREMNTEAFF. The DNA of the CDR3 is TGTGCCAGCAGTTACTACAGGGAAATGAACACTGAAGCTTTCTTT.

This sequence joins TRBV28 and TRBJ1-1; D is ambiguous. V dropped 4 bases and J dropped 13 bases, with 25 bases sitting between them. This CDR3 spans 15 amino acids. Germline CDR1 and CDR2: MDHEN and SYDVKM. The CDR3 protein is CASSSYSTALEGGFF. CDR3 DNA sequence: TGTGCCAGCAGTTCATACTCCACAGCCCTCGAAGGAGGTTTCTTT.

The chain is built from TRBV5-1 and TRBJ2-5, with no clear D. V was cut by 4 bases and J by 4 bases, with 20 bases left in between. The CDR3 has 16 amino acids. Germline V CDR1 and CDR2: SGHRS, YFSETQ. This CDR3 is CASSPTELGWGETQYF. In nucleotides, the CDR3 is TGCGCCAGCAGCCCAACGGAGTTGGGGTGGGGAGAGACCCAGTACTTC.

The rearrangement links TRBV27 to TRBJ2-1, with TRBD2 identical over 7 bases. The V and J ends lost 8 bases and 8 bases, in that order; junction bases with no gene match: 9. This CDR3 has 13 residues. Germline V gene data show CDR1 as MNHEY and CDR2 as SMNVEV (reference sequence). The DNA for the CDR3 is TGTGCCAGCGGGACTATCGCCCCCTATGAGCAGTTCTTC. Protein product: CASGTIAPYEQFF.

The chain joins TRBV10-2 to TRBJ2-7, with 8 bases aligning to TRBD1. From germline, CDR1 is WSHSY and CDR2 SAAADI. Trimming at V came to 5 bases and at J to 6 bases, leaving 3 bases not matched to a gene. This CDR3 region has 12 residues. CDR3: CASSFTGGEQYF. In nucleotides, the CDR3 is TGCGCCAGCAGTTTCACAGGGGGCGAGCAGTACTTC.

This sequence joins TRBV11-2 and TRBJ2-7, with 7 bases aligning to TRBD1. The junction had 6 bases not matched to a gene; V was cut back by 2 bases and J by 2 bases. This CDR3 is built from 15 residues. Per the germline V gene, CDR1 is SGHAT and CDR2 is FQNNGV. For the CDR3, the DNA is TGTGCCAGCAGCTTAAGCACAGGGGACCCCTACGAGCAGTACTTC. Translated, it gives CASSLSTGDPYEQYF.

Concerning this clone: At one end, the junction sequence differs from germline, possibly due to a read error. DNA of the CDR3: TGTGCCAGCACCTTTGGCGTGGTGAACGCCGGGGAGCTGTTTTTT. Translated: CASTFGVVNAGELFF. The chain carries TRBV7-2 and TRBJ2-2; no reliable D call. Germline V lookup: CDR1 SGHTA, CDR2 FQGNSA. The CDR3 extends over 15 amino acids.